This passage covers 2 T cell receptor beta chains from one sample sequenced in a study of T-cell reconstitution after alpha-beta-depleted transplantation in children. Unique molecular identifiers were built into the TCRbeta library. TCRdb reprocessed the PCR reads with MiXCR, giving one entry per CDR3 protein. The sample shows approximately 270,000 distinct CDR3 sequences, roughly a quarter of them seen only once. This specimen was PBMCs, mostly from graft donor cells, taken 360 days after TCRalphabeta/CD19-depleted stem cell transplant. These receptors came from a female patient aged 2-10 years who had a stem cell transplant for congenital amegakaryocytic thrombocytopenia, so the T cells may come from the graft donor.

The CDR3 spells CASNIAGGPRETQYF. CDR3 bases: TGTGCCAGCAACATAGCGGGGGGGCCGAGAGAGACCCAGTACTTC. V usage is TRBV7-8 and J usage is TRBJ2-5; 11 nucleotides agree with TRBD2. This CDR3 is 15 amino acids long. The germline V gene encodes CDR1 SGHVS and CDR2 FQNEAQ. V shed 7 bases and J 4 bases; nucleotides not matched to a gene: 8.

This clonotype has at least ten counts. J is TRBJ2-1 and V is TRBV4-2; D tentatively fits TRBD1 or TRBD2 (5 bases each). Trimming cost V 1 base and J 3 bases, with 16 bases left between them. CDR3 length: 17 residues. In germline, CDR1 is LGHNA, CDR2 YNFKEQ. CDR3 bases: TGTGCCAGCAGCCAAGCGGGACCCCTAAACCTCTACAATGAGCAGTTCTTC. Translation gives CASSQAGPLNLYNEQFF.